The rows below give T cell receptor beta chains drawn from one sample of a study of shared clonotypes between healthy human individuals. Some clones are missing from TCRdb's copy, which holds only in-frame ones; the method was immunoSEQ multiplex PCR. The sample lists hundreds of thousands of clones; roughly three quarters were seen once. Sample: PBMCs. The source of these receptors is a woman aged 40-49 years in good health. Some clones in this sample may be carry-over from other donors' samples. The CDR3 runs from the conserved cysteine through the conserved F or W. Each record gives: V gene, D gene, J gene, clone size, CDR3 protein, CDR3 DNA. D genes are given only for firm matches. Only some rows state a clone size, as once, few, many or a class for expanded clones.

v_call: TRBV5-4; d_call: .; j_call: TRBJ2-7; clone_size: .; cdr3_aa: CASSLNPSSYEQYF; cdr3_nt: TGTGCCAGCAGCTTGAATCCTAGCTCCTACGAGCAGTACTTC
v_call: TRBV29-1; d_call: TRBD2; j_call: TRBJ2-3; clone_size: .; cdr3_aa: CSVGTITDTQYF; cdr3_nt: TGCAGCGTGGGGACTATAACAGATACGCAGTATTTT
v_call: TRBV7-2; d_call: .; j_call: TRBJ1-5; clone_size: .; cdr3_aa: CASSLGGQGREPQHF; cdr3_nt: TGTGCCAGCAGCTTAGGAGGGCAGGGGCGGGAGCCCCAGCATTTT
v_call: TRBV30; d_call: .; j_call: TRBJ1-6; clone_size: .; cdr3_aa: CAWSERSYNSPLHF; cdr3_nt: TGTGCCTGGAGTGAACGGTCCTATAATTCACCCCTCCACTTT
v_call: TRBV29-1; d_call: TRBD1; j_call: TRBJ1-5; clone_size: .; cdr3_aa: CSVAETGGDQPQHF; cdr3_nt: TGCAGCGTCGCAGAGACAGGGGGGGATCAGCCCCAGCATTTT
v_call: TRBV6-4; d_call: TRBD2; j_call: TRBJ2-1; clone_size: .; cdr3_aa: CASSGEGSSYNEQFF; cdr3_nt: TGTGCCAGCAGCGGGGAGGGAAGCTCCTACAATGAGCAGTTCTTC
v_call: TRBV6-1; d_call: .; j_call: TRBJ2-7; clone_size: .; cdr3_aa: CASSDLGGAAYEQYF; cdr3_nt: TGTGCCAGCAGTGATCTGGGCGGCGCGGCCTACGAGCAGTACTTC
v_call: TRBV19; d_call: .; j_call: TRBJ2-4; clone_size: .; cdr3_aa: CASSINNVMTKNIQYF; cdr3_nt: TGTGCCAGTAGTATAAACAACGTAATGACCAAAAACATTCAGTACTTC
v_call: TRBV4-2; d_call: TRBD2; j_call: TRBJ2-7; clone_size: .; cdr3_aa: CASSHPQVGRGIYEQYF; cdr3_nt: TGTGCCAGCAGCCACCCCCAGGTCGGGAGGGGGATTTACGAGCAGTACTTC
v_call: TRBV6-1; d_call: .; j_call: TRBJ1-5; clone_size: .; cdr3_aa: CASSEFGQNQPQHF; cdr3_nt: TGTGCCAGCAGTGAGTTTGGACAAAATCAGCCCCAGCATTTT
v_call: TRBV7-8; d_call: .; j_call: TRBJ2-7; clone_size: .; cdr3_aa: CASSFPGVSPYEQYF; cdr3_nt: TGTGCCAGCAGCTTCCCCGGGGTCTCCCCCTACGAGCAGTACTTC
v_call: TRBV7-7; d_call: .; j_call: TRBJ2-7; clone_size: .; cdr3_aa: CASSLERNYEQYF; cdr3_nt: TGTGCTAGCAGCTTAGAACGGAACTACGAGCAGTACTTC
v_call: TRBV7-2; d_call: TRBD2; j_call: TRBJ2-2; clone_size: .; cdr3_aa: CASGRRAGELFF; cdr3_nt: TGTGCTAGCGGGAGAAGAGCCGGGGAGCTGTTTTTT
v_call: TRBV7-2; d_call: TRBD1; j_call: TRBJ1-5; clone_size: many; cdr3_aa: CASSLSTGGRQPQHF; cdr3_nt: TGTGCCAGCAGCCTATCTACAGGGGGGCGTCAGCCCCAGCATTTT
v_call: TRBV29-1; d_call: TRBD2; j_call: TRBJ2-5; clone_size: .; cdr3_aa: CSAPGLAGVRETQYF; cdr3_nt: TGCAGCGCTCCGGGACTAGCGGGAGTTCGAGAGACCCAGTACTTC
v_call: TRBV2; d_call: .; j_call: TRBJ1-5; clone_size: .; cdr3_aa: CASSERWGGNQPQHF; cdr3_nt: TGTGCCAGCAGTGAACGATGGGGAGGCAATCAGCCCCAGCATTTT
v_call: TRBV29-1; d_call: .; j_call: TRBJ2-3; clone_size: once; cdr3_aa: CSVDTDSADTQYF; cdr3_nt: TGCAGCGTTGATACCGACAGCGCAGATACGCAGTATTTT
v_call: TRBV19; d_call: .; j_call: TRBJ2-6; clone_size: few; cdr3_aa: CASSYRANVLTF; cdr3_nt: TGTGCCAGCAGTTATAGGGCCAACGTCCTGACTTTC
v_call: TRBV4-2; d_call: TRBD2; j_call: TRBJ2-2; clone_size: few; cdr3_aa: CASMTGLAGETGELFF; cdr3_nt: TGTGCCAGCATGACTGGACTAGCGGGAGAAACCGGGGAGCTGTTTTTT
v_call: TRBV7-8; d_call: .; j_call: TRBJ1-5; clone_size: many; cdr3_aa: CASSSSPGNQPQHF; cdr3_nt: TGTGCCAGCAGCTCCAGCCCGGGCAATCAGCCCCAGCATTTT
v_call: TRBV28; d_call: .; j_call: TRBJ1-2; clone_size: .; cdr3_aa: CASSAPGRVGAGYTF; cdr3_nt: TGTGCCAGCAGTGCCCCCGGACGGGTTGGGGCTGGCTACACCTTC
v_call: TRBV2; d_call: .; j_call: TRBJ2-1; clone_size: .; cdr3_aa: CASSERGSLYNEQFF; cdr3_nt: TGTGCCAGCAGTGAAAGAGGGAGCTTGTACAATGAGCAGTTCTTC
v_call: TRBV7-6; d_call: .; j_call: TRBJ1-3; clone_size: .; cdr3_aa: CASSLEVQPTGNTIYF; cdr3_nt: TGTGCCAGCAGCTTAGAGGTGCAGCCTACTGGAAACACCATATATTTT
v_call: TRBV6-5; d_call: .; j_call: TRBJ2-7; clone_size: .; cdr3_aa: CASRFADEQYF; cdr3_nt: TGTGCCAGCAGATTCGCCGACGAGCAGTACTTC
v_call: TRBV2; d_call: .; j_call: TRBJ2-4; clone_size: .; cdr3_aa: CASKAPTLAKNIQYF; cdr3_nt: TGTGCCAGCAAGGCACCTACCCTAGCCAAAAACATTCAGTACTTC
v_call: TRBV30; d_call: .; j_call: TRBJ1-4; clone_size: once; cdr3_aa: CACQDRQKHEKLFF; cdr3_nt: TGTGCCTGTCAAGACAGGCAGAAACACGAAAAACTGTTTTTT
v_call: TRBV30; d_call: TRBD1; j_call: TRBJ1-2; clone_size: few; cdr3_aa: CAWSRTGTGQLYGYTF; cdr3_nt: TGTGCCTGGAGTCGAACCGGGACAGGGCAACTTTATGGCTACACCTTC
v_call: TRBV25-1; d_call: TRBD1; j_call: TRBJ1-3; clone_size: .; cdr3_aa: CASGKQGLSSGNTIYF; cdr3_nt: TGTGCCAGCGGAAAACAGGGGCTAAGCTCTGGAAACACCATATATTTT
v_call: TRBV29-1; d_call: TRBD1; j_call: TRBJ1-1; clone_size: .; cdr3_aa: CSVDFRDRVRLGTEAFF; cdr3_nt: TGCAGCGTTGACTTCCGGGACAGAGTACGGCTGGGCACTGAAGCTTTCTTT
v_call: TRBV7-8; d_call: .; j_call: TRBJ2-2; clone_size: .; cdr3_aa: CASSFEDSNTGELFF; cdr3_nt: TGTGCCAGCAGCTTCGAAGACTCGAACACCGGGGAGCTGTTTTTT
v_call: TRBV10-2; d_call: .; j_call: TRBJ1-2; clone_size: few; cdr3_aa: CASSASRSVPDGYTF; cdr3_nt: TGCGCCAGCAGCGCCTCCCGGTCCGTACCAGACGGCTACACCTTC
v_call: TRBV7-3; d_call: .; j_call: TRBJ2-1; clone_size: .; cdr3_aa: CASSLQGEQFF; cdr3_nt: TGTGCCAGCAGCTTACAGGGGGAGCAGTTCTTC
v_call: TRBV4-3; d_call: .; j_call: TRBJ2-7; clone_size: .; cdr3_aa: CASSQDLTVVSEQYF; cdr3_nt: TGCGCCAGCAGCCAAGATTTGACGGTGGTCTCCGAGCAGTACTTC